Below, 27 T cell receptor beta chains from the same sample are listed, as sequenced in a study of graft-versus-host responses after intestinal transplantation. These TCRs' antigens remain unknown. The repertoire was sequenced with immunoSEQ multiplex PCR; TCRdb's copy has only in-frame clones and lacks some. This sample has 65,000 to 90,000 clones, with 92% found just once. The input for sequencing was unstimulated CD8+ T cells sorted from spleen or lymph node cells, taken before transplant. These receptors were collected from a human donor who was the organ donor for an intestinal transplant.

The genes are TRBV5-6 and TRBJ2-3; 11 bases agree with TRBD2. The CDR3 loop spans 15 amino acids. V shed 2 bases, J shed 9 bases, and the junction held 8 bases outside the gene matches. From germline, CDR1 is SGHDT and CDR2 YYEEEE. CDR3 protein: CASSFLAGGRGTQYF. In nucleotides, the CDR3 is TGTGCCAGCAGCTTTTTAGCGGGGGGGCGCGGGACGCAGTATTTT.

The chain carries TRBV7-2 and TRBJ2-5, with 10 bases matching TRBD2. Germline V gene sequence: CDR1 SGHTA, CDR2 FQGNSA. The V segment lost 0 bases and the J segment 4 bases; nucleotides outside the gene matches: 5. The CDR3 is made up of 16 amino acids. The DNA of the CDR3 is TGTGCCAGCAGCTTAGCTAGCGGGGGGCCGGCAGAGACCCAGTACTTC. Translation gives CASSLASGGPAETQYF.

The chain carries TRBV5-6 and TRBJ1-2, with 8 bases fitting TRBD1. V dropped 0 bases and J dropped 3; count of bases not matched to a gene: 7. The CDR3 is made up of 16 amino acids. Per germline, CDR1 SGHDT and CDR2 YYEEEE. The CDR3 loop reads CASSLGTQGAYYGYTF. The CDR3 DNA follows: TGTGCCAGCAGCTTGGGGACCCAGGGGGCATACTATGGCTACACCTTC.

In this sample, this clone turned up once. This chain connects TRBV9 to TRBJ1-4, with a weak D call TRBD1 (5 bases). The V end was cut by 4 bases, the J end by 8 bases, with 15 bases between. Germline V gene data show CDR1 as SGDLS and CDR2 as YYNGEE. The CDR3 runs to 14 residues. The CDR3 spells CASSPSGTVEKLFF. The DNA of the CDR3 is TGTGCCAGCAGCCCTTCCGGGACTGTGGAAAAACTGTTTTTT.

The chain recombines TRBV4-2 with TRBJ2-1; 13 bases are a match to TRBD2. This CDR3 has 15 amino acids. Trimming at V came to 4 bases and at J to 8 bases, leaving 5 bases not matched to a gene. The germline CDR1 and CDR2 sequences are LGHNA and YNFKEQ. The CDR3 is CASSLTSGGLYEQFF. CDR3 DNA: TGTGCCAGCAGCCTGACTAGCGGGGGGTTGTATGAGCAGTTCTTC.

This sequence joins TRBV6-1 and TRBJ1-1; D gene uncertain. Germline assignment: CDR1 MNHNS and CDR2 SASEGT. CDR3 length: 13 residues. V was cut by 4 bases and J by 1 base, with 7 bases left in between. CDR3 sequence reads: CASSGAPNTEAFF. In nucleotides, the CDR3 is TGTGCCAGCAGTGGGGCTCCGAACACTGAAGCTTTCTTT.

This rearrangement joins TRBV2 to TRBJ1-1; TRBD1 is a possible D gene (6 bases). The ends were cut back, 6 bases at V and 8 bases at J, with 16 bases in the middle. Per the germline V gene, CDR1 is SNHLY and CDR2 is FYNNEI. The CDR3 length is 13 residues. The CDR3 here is CASSAHRQEEAFF. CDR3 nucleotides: TGTGCCAGCAGCGCCCACAGACAGGAAGAAGCTTTCTTT.

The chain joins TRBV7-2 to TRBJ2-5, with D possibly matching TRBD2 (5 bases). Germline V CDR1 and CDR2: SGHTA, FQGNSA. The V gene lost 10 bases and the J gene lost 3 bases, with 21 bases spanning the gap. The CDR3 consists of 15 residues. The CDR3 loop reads CATIIREGSKETQYF. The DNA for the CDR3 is TGTGCCACTATAATCCGAGAGGGATCGAAAGAGACCCAGTACTTC.

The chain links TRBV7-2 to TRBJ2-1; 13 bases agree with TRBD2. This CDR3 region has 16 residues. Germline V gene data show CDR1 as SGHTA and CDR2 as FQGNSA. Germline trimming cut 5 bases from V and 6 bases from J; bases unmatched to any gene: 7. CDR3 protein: CASSPDRTSGGNEQFF. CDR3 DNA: TGTGCCAGCAGCCCCGACCGGACTAGCGGGGGCAATGAGCAGTTCTTC.

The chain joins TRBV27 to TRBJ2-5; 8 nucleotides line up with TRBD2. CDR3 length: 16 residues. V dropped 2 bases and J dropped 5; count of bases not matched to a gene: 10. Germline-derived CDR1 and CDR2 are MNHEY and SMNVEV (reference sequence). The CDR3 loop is CASSLESGGAWETQYF. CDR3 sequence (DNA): TGTGCCAGCAGTTTAGAGTCCGGGGGGGCGTGGGAGACCCAGTACTTC.

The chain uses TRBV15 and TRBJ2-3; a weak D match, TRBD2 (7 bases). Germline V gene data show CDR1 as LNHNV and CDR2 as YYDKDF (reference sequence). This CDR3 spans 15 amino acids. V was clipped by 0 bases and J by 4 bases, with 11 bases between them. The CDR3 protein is CATSRDRGGADTQYF. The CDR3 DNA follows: TGTGCCACCAGCAGAGATAGAGGGGGGGCAGATACGCAGTATTTT.

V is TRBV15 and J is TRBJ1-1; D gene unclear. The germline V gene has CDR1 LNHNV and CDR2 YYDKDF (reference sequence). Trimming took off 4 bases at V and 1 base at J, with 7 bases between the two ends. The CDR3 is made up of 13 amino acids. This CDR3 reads CATSITANTEAFF. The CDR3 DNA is TGTGCCACCAGCATTACAGCGAACACTGAAGCTTTCTTT.

CDR3 region: CASSTENGSQETQYF. The CDR3 coding sequence is TGTGCCAGCAGCACCGAGAACGGGAGTCAAGAGACCCAGTACTTC. V and J are TRBV28 and TRBJ2-5; a weak D match, TRBD2 (6 bases). CDR1 is MDHEN and CDR2 is SYDVKM in the germline V gene. The CDR3 is made up of 15 amino acids. Trimming shortened V by 6 bases and J by 2 bases, and 16 bases separated the two germline ends.

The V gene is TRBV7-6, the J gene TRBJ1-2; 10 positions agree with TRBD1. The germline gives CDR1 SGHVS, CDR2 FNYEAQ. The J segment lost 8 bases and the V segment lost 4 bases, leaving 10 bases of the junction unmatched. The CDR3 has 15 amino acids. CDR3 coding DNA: TGTGCCAGCAGCTCGACAGGGGGCGCAGGTGGGGGCTACACCTTC. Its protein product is CASSSTGGAGGGYTF.

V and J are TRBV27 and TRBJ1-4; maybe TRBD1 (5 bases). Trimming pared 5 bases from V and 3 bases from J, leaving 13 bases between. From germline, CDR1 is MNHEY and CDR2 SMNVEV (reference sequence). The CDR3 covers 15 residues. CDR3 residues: CASSGGGYPNEKLFF. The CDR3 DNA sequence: TGTGCCAGCAGTGGGGGAGGGTACCCTAATGAAAAACTGTTTTTT.

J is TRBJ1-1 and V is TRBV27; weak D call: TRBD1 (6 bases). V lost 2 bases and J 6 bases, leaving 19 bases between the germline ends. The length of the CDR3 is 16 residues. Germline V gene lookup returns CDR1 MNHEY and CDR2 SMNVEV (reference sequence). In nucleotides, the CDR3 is TGTGCCAGCAGTTTAAACCCCCCTGACTACAGGGCTGAAGCTTTCTTT. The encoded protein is CASSLNPPDYRAEAFF.

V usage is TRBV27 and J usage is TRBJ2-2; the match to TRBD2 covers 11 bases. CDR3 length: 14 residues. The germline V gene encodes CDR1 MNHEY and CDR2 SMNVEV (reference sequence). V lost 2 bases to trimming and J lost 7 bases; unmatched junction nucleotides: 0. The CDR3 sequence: CASSLLAGGGELFF. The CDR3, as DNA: TGTGCCAGCAGTTTACTAGCGGGGGGCGGGGAGCTGTTTTTT.

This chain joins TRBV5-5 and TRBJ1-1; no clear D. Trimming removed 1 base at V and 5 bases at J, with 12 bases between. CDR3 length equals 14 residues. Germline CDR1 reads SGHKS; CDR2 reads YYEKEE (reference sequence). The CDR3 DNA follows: TGTGCCAGCAGCTTGTATTCAGGAGGGACTGAAGCTTTCTTT. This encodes CASSLYSGGTEAFF.

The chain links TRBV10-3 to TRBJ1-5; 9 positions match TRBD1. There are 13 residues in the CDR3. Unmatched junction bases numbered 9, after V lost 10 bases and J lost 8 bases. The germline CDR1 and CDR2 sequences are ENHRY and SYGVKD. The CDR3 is CATTGGSGEPQHF. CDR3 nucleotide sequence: TGTGCCACAACAGGGGGCTCGGGGGAGCCCCAGCATTTT.

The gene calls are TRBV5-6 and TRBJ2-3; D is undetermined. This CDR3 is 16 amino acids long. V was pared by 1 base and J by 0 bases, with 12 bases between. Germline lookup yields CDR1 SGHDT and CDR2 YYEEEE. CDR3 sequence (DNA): TGTGCCAGCAGCTTGTTACCAGAGGCTAGCACAGATACGCAGTATTTT. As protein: CASSLLPEASTDTQYF.

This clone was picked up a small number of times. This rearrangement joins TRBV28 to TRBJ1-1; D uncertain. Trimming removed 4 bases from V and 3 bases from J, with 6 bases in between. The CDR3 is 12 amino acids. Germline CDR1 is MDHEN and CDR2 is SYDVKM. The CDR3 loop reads CASSYSHTEAFF. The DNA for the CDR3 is TGTGCCAGCAGTTACAGTCACACTGAAGCTTTCTTT.

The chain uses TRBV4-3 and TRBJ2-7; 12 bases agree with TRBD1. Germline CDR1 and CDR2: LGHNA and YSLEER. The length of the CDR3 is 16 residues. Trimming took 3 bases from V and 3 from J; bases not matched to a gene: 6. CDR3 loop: CASSQGQGAFGYEQYF. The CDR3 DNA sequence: TGCGCCAGCAGCCAGGGACAGGGGGCATTCGGCTACGAGCAGTACTTC.

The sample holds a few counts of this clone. The CDR3 DNA reads as TGTGCCAGCAGCTTACAAGGAGGGGGCCATCAGCCCCAGCATTTT. Protein product: CASSLQGGGHQPQHF. This chain connects TRBV7-3 to TRBJ1-5; 7 bases fit TRBD1. V lost 2 bases and J lost 5; bases outside the gene matches: 6. The CDR3 spans 15 residues. Germline V gene sequence: CDR1 SGHTA, CDR2 FQGTGA.

CDR3 amino acids: CASSLLTGNTGELFF. CDR3 DNA sequence: TGTGCCAGCAGCTTATTAACGGGGAACACCGGGGAGCTGTTTTTT. V gene TRBV7-9 combines with J gene TRBJ2-2; D is ambiguous. The CDR3 totals 15 residues. Germline lookup yields CDR1 SEHNR and CDR2 FQNEAQ (reference sequence). V was shortened by 2 bases and J by 1 base, with 8 bases between the two germline ends.

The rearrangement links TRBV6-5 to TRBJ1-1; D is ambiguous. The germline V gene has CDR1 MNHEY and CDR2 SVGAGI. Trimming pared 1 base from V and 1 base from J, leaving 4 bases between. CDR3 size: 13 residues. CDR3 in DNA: TGTGCCAGCAGTTACTTTCGGAACACTGAAGCTTTCTTT. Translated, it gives CASSYFRNTEAFF.

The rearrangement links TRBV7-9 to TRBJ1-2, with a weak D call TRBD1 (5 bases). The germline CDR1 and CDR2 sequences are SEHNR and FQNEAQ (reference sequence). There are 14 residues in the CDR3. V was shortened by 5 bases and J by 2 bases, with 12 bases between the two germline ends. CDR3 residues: CASSTSTVNYGYTF. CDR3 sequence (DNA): TGTGCCAGCAGCACCTCGACAGTGAACTATGGCTACACCTTC.

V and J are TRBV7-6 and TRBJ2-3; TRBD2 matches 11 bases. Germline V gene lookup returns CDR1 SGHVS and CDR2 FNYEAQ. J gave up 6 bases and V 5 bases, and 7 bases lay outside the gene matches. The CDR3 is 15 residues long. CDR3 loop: CASSVSGGAIDTQYF. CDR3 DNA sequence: TGTGCCAGCAGCGTTAGCGGGGGGGCCATCGATACGCAGTATTTT. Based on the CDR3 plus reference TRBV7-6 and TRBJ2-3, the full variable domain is GAGVSQSPRYKVTKRGQDVALRCDPISGHVSLYWYRQALGQGPEFLTYFNYEAQQDKSGLPNDRFSAERPEGSISTLTIQRTEQRDSAMYRCASSVSGGAIDTQYFGPGTRLTVL.